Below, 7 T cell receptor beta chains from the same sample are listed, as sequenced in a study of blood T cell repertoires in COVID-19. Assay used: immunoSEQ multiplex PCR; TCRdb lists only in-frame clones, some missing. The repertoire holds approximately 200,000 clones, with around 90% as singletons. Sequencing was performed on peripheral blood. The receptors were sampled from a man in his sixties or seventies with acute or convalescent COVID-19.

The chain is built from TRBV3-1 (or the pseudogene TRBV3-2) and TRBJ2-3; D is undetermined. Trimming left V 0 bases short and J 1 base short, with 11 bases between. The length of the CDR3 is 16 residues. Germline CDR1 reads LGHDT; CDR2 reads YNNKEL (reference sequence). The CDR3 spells CASSQDVPARTDTQYF. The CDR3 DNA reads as TGTGCCAGCAGCCAAGATGTTCCAGCGCGCACAGATACGCAGTATTTT.

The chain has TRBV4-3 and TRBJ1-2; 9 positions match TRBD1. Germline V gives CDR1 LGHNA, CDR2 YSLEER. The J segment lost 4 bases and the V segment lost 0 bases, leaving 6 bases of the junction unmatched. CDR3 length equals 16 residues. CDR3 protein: CASSQEGQGVPYGYTF. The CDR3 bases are TGCGCCAGCAGCCAAGAGGGACAGGGTGTACCCTATGGCTACACCTTC.

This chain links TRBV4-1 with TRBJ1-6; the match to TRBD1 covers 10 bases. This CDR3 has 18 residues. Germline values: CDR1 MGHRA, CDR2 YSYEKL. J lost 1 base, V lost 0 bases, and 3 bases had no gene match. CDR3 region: CASSQETGGFSYNSPLHF. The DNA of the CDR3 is TGCGCCAGCAGCCAAGAGACAGGGGGCTTTTCCTATAATTCACCCCTCCACTTT.

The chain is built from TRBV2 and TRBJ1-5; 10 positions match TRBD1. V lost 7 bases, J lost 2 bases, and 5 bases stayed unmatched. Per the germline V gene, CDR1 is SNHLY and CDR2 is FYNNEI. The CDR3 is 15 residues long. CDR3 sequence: CASTLGTGGNQPQHF. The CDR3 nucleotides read TGTGCCAGCACCCTTGGGACAGGGGGCAATCAGCCCCAGCATTTT. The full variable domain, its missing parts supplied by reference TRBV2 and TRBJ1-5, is EPEVTQTPSHQVTQMGQEVILRCVPISNHLYFYWYRQILGQKVEFLVSFYNNEISEKSEIFDDQFSVERPDGSNFTLKIRSTKLEDSAMYFCASTLGTGGNQPQHFGDGTRLSIL.

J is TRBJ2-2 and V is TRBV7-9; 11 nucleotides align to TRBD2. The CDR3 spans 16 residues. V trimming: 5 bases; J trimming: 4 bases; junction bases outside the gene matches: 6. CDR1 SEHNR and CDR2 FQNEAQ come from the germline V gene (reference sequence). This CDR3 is CASSHRTSGGTGELFF. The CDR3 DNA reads TGTGCCAGCAGCCATCGAACTAGCGGGGGCACCGGGGAGCTGTTTTTT.

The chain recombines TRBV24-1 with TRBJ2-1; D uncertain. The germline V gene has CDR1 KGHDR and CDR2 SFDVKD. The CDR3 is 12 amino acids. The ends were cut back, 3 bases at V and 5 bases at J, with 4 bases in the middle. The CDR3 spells CATSDPDNEQFF. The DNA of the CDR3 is TGTGCCACCAGTGATCCAGACAATGAGCAGTTCTTC.

Written as DNA, the CDR3 is TGTGCCAGCAGCAAAGTTCTGAGCGGGAGCTCCTACAATGAGCAGTTCTTC. Translated, it gives CASSKVLSGSSYNEQFF. The chain combines TRBV21-1 with TRBJ2-1; TRBD2 is the table's D call and was not checked against the DNA. TRBV21-1 is a listed pseudogene. This CDR3 region has 17 residues.